The clone carrying this T cell receptor (beta chain) has at least ten counts. Its cognate antigen is unknown. Trimming left V 8 bases short and J 10 bases short, with 23 bases between. The CDR3 is 14 amino acids. Germline CDR1 MNHNS, CDR2 SASEGT. The data were taken from a study of response to subunit inactivated influenza vaccine. Regarding the study as a whole: With each seasonal influenza vaccination, the authors suggested, few new T cells are recruited.

Each CDR3 protein is one row after TCRdb ran MiXCR on the RT-PCR reads. The sample holds 560,000 or so distinct CDR3 sequences, under 9% seen once. The starting material was PBMCs from blood, obtained roughly 24 months after vaccination. This chain joins TRBV6-1 and TRBJ1-1; a weak D match, TRBD1 (6 bases). This TCR was sampled from a man between 45 and 75 years old who received an inactivated influenza vaccine. The CDR3 loop is CASSARGPADVAFF. Here the CDR3 DNA reads TGTGCCAGCTCGGCCAGGGGCCCCGCGGATGTAGCTTTCTTT.